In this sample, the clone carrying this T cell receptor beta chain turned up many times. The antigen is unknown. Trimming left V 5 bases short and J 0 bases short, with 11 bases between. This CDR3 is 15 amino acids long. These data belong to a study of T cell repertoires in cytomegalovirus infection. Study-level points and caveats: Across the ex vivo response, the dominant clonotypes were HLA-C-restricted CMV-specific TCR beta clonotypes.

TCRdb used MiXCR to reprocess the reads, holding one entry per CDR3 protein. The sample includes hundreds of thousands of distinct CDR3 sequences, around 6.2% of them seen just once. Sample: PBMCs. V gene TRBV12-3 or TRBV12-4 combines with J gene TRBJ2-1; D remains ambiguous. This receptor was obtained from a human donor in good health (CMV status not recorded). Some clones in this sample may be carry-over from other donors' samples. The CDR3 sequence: CASSPQSSSYNEQFF. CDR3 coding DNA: TGTGCCAGCAGTCCACAGTCAAGCTCCTACAATGAGCAGTTCTTC.